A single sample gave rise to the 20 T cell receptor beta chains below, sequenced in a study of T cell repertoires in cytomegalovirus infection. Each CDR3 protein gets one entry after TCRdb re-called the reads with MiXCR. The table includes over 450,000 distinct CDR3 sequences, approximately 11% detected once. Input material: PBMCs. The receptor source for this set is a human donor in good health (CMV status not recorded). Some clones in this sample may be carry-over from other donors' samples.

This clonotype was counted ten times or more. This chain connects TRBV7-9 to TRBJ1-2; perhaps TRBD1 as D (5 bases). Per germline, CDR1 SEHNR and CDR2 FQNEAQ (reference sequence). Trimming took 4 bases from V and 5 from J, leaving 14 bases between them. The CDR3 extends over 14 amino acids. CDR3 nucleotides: TGTGCCAGCAGCTCATCAGGGCCAAGATATGGCTACACCTTC. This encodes CASSSSGPRYGYTF.

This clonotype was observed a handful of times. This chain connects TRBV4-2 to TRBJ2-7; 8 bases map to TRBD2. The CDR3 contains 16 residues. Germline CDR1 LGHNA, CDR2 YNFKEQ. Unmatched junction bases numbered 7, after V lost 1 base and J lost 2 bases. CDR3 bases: TGTGCCAGCAGCCAAGTGAGCGGGGGACCTACCTACGAGCAGTACTTC. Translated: CASSQVSGGPTYEQYF.

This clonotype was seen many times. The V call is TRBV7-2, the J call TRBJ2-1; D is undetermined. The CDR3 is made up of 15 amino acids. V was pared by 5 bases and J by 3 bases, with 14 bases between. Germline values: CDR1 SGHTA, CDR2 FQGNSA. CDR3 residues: CASSVQRALYNEQFF. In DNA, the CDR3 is TGTGCCAGCAGCGTTCAACGGGCGCTCTACAATGAGCAGTTCTTC.

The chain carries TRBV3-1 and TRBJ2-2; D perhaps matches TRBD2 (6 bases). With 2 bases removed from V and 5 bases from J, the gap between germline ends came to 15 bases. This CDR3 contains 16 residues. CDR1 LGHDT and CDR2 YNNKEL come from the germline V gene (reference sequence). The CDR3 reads CASSQRWASATGELFF. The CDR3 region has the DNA TGTGCCAGCAGCCAACGGTGGGCTAGCGCGACCGGGGAGCTGTTTTTT.

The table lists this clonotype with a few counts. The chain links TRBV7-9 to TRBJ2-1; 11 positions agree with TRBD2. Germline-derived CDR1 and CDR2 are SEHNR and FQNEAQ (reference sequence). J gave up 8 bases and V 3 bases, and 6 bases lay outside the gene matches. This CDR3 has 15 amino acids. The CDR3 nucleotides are TGTGCCAGCAGCTTTATGACTAGCGGGATCTATGAGCAGTTCTTC. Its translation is CASSFMTSGIYEQFF.

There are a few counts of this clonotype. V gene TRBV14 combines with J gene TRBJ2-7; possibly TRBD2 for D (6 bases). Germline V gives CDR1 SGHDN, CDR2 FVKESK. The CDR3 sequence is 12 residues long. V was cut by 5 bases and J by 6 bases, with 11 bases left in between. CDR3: CASSSAGPEQYF. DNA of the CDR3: TGTGCCAGCAGCTCAGCGGGCCCCGAGCAGTACTTC.

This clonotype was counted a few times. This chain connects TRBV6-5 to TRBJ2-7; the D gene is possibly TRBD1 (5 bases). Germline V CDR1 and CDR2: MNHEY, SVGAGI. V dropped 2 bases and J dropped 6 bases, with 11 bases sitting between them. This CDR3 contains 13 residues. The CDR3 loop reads CASSYIEGAEQYF. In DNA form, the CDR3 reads TGTGCCAGCAGTTACATAGAAGGGGCCGAGCAGTACTTC.

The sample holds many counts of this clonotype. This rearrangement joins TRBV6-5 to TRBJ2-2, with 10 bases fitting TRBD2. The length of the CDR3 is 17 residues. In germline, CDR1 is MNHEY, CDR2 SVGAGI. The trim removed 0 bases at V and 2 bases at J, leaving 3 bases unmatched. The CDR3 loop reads CASSYSGTSDNTGELFF. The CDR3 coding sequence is TGTGCCAGCAGTTACTCAGGGACTAGCGACAACACCGGGGAGCTGTTTTTT.

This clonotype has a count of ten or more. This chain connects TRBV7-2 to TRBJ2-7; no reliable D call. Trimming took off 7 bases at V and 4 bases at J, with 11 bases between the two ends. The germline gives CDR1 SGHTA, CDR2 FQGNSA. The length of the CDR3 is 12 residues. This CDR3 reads CASTPGGYEQYF. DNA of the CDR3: TGTGCCAGCACCCCCGGTGGTTACGAGCAGTACTTC.

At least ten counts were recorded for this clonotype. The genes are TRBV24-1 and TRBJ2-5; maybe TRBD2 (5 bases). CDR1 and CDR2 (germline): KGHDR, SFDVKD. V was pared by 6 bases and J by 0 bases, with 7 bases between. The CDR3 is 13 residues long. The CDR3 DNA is TGTGCCACCAGTTACGGGAACCAAGAGACCCAGTACTTC. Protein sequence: CATSYGNQETQYF.

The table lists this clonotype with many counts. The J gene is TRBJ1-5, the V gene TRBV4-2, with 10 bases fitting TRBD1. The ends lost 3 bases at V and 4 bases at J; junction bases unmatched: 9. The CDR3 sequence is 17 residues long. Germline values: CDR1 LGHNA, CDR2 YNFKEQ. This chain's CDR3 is CASSQARTGGINQPQHF. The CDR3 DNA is TGTGCCAGCAGCCAGGCCCGGACAGGGGGGATTAATCAGCCCCAGCATTTT.

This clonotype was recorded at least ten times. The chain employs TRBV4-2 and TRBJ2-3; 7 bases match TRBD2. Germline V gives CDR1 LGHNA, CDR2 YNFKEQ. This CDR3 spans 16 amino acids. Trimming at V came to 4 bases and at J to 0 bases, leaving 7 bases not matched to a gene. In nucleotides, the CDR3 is TGTGCCAGCAGCCCGTCTAGCGGTGCTAGCACAGATACGCAGTATTTT. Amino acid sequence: CASSPSSGASTDTQYF.

The CDR3 sequence is CASSQGYPGELFF. CDR3 bases: TGTGCCAGCAGCCAAGGATATCCCGGGGAGCTGTTTTTT. This chain links TRBV14 with TRBJ2-2; the D is unclear. Germline assignment: CDR1 SGHDN and CDR2 FVKESK. V shed 1 base and J shed 6 bases, with 6 bases lying between them. The CDR3 sequence is 13 residues long. The variable domain in full, with the rest retrieved from reference TRBV14 and TRBJ2-2, is EAGVTQFPSHSVIEKGQTVTLRCDPISGHDNLYWYRRVMGKEIKFLLHFVKESKQDESGMPNNRFLAERTGGTYSTLKVQPAELEDSGVYFCASSQGYPGELFFGEGSRLTVL.

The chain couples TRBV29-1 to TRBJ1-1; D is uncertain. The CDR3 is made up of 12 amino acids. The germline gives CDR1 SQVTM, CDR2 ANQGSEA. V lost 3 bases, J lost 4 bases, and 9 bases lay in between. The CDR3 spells CSVDWGSTEAFF. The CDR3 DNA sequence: TGCAGCGTTGACTGGGGATCCACTGAAGCTTTCTTT.

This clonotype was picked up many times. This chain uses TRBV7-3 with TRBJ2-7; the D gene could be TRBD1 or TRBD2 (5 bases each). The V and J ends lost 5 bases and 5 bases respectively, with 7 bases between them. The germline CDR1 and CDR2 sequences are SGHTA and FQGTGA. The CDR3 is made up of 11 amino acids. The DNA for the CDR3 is TGTGCCAGCAGCCGGGACGACGAGCAGTACTTC. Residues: CASSRDDEQYF.

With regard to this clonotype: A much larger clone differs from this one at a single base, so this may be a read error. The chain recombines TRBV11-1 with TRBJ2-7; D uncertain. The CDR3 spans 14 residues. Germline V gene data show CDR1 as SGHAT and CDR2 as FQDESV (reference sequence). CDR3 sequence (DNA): TGTGCCAGCAGCTTATCGGACGGCTCCCACGAGCAGTACTTC. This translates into CASSLSDGSHEQYF.

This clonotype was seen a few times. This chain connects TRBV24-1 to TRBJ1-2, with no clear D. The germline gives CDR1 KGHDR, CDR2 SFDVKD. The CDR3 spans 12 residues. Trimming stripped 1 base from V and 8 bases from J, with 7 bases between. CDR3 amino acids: CATSDFRDGYTF. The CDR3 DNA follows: TGTGCCACCAGTGATTTCCGAGACGGCTACACCTTC.

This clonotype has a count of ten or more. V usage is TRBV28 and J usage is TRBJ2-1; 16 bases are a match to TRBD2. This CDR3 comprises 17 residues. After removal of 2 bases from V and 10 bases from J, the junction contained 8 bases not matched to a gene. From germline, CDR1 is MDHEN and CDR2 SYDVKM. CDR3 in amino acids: CASSLPPGLAGGREQFF. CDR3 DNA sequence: TGTGCCAGCAGTTTACCGCCGGGACTAGCGGGAGGGAGGGAGCAGTTCTTC.

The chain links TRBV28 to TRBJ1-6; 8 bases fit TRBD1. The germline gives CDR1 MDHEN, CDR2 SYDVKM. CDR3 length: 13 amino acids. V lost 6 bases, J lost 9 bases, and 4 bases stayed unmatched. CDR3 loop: CASRRDRTSPLHF. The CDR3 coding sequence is TGTGCCAGCAGACGGGACAGGACTTCACCCCTCCACTTT.

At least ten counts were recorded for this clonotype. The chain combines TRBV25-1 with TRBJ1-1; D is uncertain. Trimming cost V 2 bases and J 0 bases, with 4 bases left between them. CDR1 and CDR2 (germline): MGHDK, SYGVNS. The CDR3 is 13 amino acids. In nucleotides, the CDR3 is TGTGCCAGCAGTGAACGGGTGAACACTGAAGCTTTCTTT. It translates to CASSERVNTEAFF.